Only a few counts were recorded for the clone carrying this T cell receptor beta chain. Per the study methods: Estimation of nucleated cell counts relied on the amplification of reference gene primers. Sequencing used immunoSEQ multiplex PCR; TCRdb keeps in-frame clones, though not all of them. D and trimming come from the DNA, and the V and J calls and clone size come from that table. Among around 24,000 clones listed, almost 90% were seen once. The germline V gene encodes CDR1 LGHDT and CDR2 YNNKEL (reference sequence). Trimming took 6 bases from V and 10 from J; bases not matched to a gene: 5. The CDR3 loop spans 11 amino acids. The sample comes from a study of blood T cell repertoires in COVID-19. In the study overall: Sites in the United States, Italy and Spain provided acute and convalescent COVID-19 samples. From T cells, B-cell-depleted T cells, or PBMCs came the material, which was cDNA or gDNA.

The specimen was peripheral blood. The TCR comes from a man between 70 and 80 years old with acute or convalescent COVID-19. The chain joins TRBV3-1 (or the pseudogene TRBV3-2) to TRBJ1-1, with 7 bases matching TRBD1. The CDR3 reads CASSHQGGAFF. CDR3 nucleotides: TGTGCCAGCAGTCATCAGGGGGGAGCTTTCTTT.